The TCR beta chain under discussion was sequenced for a study of cytomegalovirus exposure and HLA in healthy donors. The wider study: Earlier results showed approximately 110 million unique TCR beta sequences derived from about 179 million T cells.

Study conclusions and caveats: Prior analysis indicated that the majority of TCR beta V segments exhibited productivity approximately 90% or approximately 30% of the time. Accurate HLA-A and HLA-B prediction from TCR beta sequences was reported for most subjects.

PCR employed 60 Vbeta and 13 Jbeta primers. Original data processing: Unique TCR beta chains numbered approximately 76 million in a later analysis, with roughly 11 million shared. Only in-frame clones appear in the TCRdb table, and some are missing; sequencing was by immunoSEQ multiplex PCR. V and J calls and clone size are those listed in that table; D and trimming were worked out from the DNA. The repertoire holds fewer than 200,000 clones, with around 77% as singletons. Note on this clone: The antigen is unknown.

This CDR3 has 12 amino acids. CDR1 and CDR2 (germline): SQVTM, ANQGSEA. Sequenced sample: PBMCs. This TCR was sampled from a man aged 55 to 70 in good health and CMV-seronegative. This chain uses TRBV29-1 with TRBJ2-5; 12 nucleotides align to TRBD1. The CDR3 bases are TGCGGGGGACAGGGGGCGGGGGAGACCCAGTACTTC. Protein sequence: CGGQGAGETQYF.